These T cell receptor beta chains were read from a single sample in a study of shared clonotypes between healthy human individuals. Produced via immunoSEQ multiplex PCR; TCRdb's table is partial and in-frame only. This sample carries a few million clones, 85% to 95% of them seen once, and the ten largest clones take about 0.41%. The material sequenced was naive CD4+ T cells from PBMCs. The receptor set was obtained from a man younger than 35 in good health. Some clones in this sample may be carry-over from other donors' samples. Each CDR3 is given with its conserved first and last residue. Fields, in order: J gene, D gene, V gene, clone size, CDR3 DNA, CDR3 protein. D genes are given only for firm matches. Rows give clone size only sometimes, using once, few, many, or a class for an expanded clone.

>TRBJ2-6|TRBD1|TRBV19|.
TGTGCCAGTAGTATCGGACAGGGACTCTCTGGGGCCAACGTCCTGACTTTC
CASSIGQGLSGANVLTF
>TRBJ1-2|TRBD1|TRBV5-1|.
TGCGCCAGCGGGCCTCCGGGACAGAACTATGGCTACACCTTC
CASGPPGQNYGYTF
>TRBJ1-2|.|TRBV7-3|.
TGTGCCAGCAGCTTAATGAGTAGGAGGTTTAGCTATGGCTACACCTTC
CASSLMSRRFSYGYTF
>TRBJ2-7|.|TRBV7-9|.
TGTGCCAGCAGCCCACAGTACGGAGGGGGCTCCTACGAGCAGTACTTC
CASSPQYGGGSYEQYF
>TRBJ1-1|.|TRBV9|.
TGTGCCAGCAGCCCCCGGTTAAACAGGAACACTGAAGCTTTCTTT
CASSPRLNRNTEAFF
>TRBJ2-5|TRBD1|TRBV5-8|.
TGTGCCAGCAGCTTGGTACCAGGGGGCGCGGACGAGACCCAGTACTTC
CASSLVPGGADETQYF
>TRBJ1-2|.|TRBV10-3|.
TGTGCCATCAGTGGACGGGGGGCGCAGGACTATGGCTACACCTTC
CAISGRGAQDYGYTF
>TRBJ2-5|.|TRBV4-1|.
TGCGCCAGCAGCCAAGAGGGCTTGGACGAGACCCAGTACTTC
CASSQEGLDETQYF
>TRBJ1-2|TRBD1|TRBV9|.
TGTGCCAGCAGCGCCCGACAGGGGGCAATTGGCTACACCTTC
CASSARQGAIGYTF
>TRBJ2-3|TRBD2|TRBV5-1|.
TGCGCCAGCAGCCGTCCGGGACTAGCAACAGATACGCAGTATTTT
CASSRPGLATDTQYF
>TRBJ2-2|.|TRBV5-1|.
TGCGCCAGCAGCTTGGCACAGAACACCGGGGAGCTGTTTTTT
CASSLAQNTGELFF
>TRBJ2-5|.|TRBV10-3|once
TGTGCCATCAGCGCTCATATGGTCCCGCAAGAGACCCAGTACTTC
CAISAHMVPQETQYF
>TRBJ2-1|TRBD2|TRBV11-2|.
TGTGCCAGCAGCTTTCGGACTAGCGGGATGGGCAATGAGCAGTTCTTC
CASSFRTSGMGNEQFF
>TRBJ2-1|TRBD1|TRBV18|.
TGTGCCAGCTCACCACTGGGACAGGGGTATGAGCAGTTCTTC
CASSPLGQGYEQFF
>TRBJ1-5|TRBD1|TRBV7-8|.
TGTGCCAGCAGCTTAGAACAGGGGGGCCATCAGCCCCAGCATTTT
CASSLEQGGHQPQHF
>TRBJ1-5|.|TRBV6-4|.
TGTGCCAGCAGTGCCGCGAGCAATCAGCCCCAGCATTTT
CASSAASNQPQHF
>TRBJ2-5|.|TRBV29-1|.
TGCAGCGTTGACCGGGCGGAGACCCAGTACTTC
CSVDRAETQYF
>TRBJ1-1|.|TRBV9|few
TGTGCCAGCAGCGTAGCAGGTTCCATGAACACTGAAGCTTTCTTT
CASSVAGSMNTEAFF
>TRBJ1-4|TRBD1|TRBV6-6|.
TGTGCCACCTACCACTTCGGGACAGATGGCGAAAAACTGTTTTTT
CATYHFGTDGEKLFF
>TRBJ2-2|.|TRBV10-3|.
TGTGCCACTTCCCCGGGACGCCTGGGGTATGCCGGGGAGCTGTTTTTT
CATSPGRLGYAGELFF
>TRBJ2-3|.|TRBV7-3|.
TGTGCCAGCAGCTTAAATGGTCTCTACACAGATACGCAGTATTTT
CASSLNGLYTDTQYF
>TRBJ2-1|TRBD2|TRBV5-1|.
TGCGCCAGCAGCGTAGCGGGAGGGGGGAATGAGCAGTTCTTC
CASSVAGGGNEQFF
>TRBJ1-4|.|TRBV5-1|.
TGCGCCAGCAGCTTGGCAGGGGCCGCGGCTAATGAAAAACTGTTTTTT
CASSLAGAAANEKLFF
>TRBJ2-5|.|TRBV6-6|.
TGTGCCAGCAGAGTGGACAGACCCCAAGAGACCCAGTACTTC
CASRVDRPQETQYF
>TRBJ1-4|.|TRBV30|.
TGTGCCTGGGGCCTGTTTCCAACTAATGAAAAACTGTTTTTT
CAWGLFPTNEKLFF
>TRBJ2-3|.|TRBV25-1|.
TGTGCCAGCAGTGACTCTACCCCAGATACGCAGTATTTT
CASSDSTPDTQYF
>TRBJ2-2|.|TRBV28|once
TGTGCCAGCAGTCCTTATCGGGGTGCCGGGGAGCTGTTTTTT
CASSPYRGAGELFF
>TRBJ2-5|.|TRBV28|once
TGTGCCAGCAGTCCGCAGGGGAGGGAGACCCAGTACTTC
CASSPQGRETQYF
>TRBJ2-7|TRBD1|TRBV7-2|.
TGTGCCAGCAGCTTAGATCGGGACAGGGTCAACGAGCAGTACTTC
CASSLDRDRVNEQYF
>TRBJ2-5|.|TRBV28|.
TGTGCCAGCAGTTTATTCCGGGGCGGACAGGAGACCCAGTACTTC
CASSLFRGGQETQYF
>TRBJ1-1|.|TRBV2|.
TGTGCCAGCCGGGGGGGACCCGTGAACACTGAAGCTTTCTTT
CASRGGPVNTEAFF